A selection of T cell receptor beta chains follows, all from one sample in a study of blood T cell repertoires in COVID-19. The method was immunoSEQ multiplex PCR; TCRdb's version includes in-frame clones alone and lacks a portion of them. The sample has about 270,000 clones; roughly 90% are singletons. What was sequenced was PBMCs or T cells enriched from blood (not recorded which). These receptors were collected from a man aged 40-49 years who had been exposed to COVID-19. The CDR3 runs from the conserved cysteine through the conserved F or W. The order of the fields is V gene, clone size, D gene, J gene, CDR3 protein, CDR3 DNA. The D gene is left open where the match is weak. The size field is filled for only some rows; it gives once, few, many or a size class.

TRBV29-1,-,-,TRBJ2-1,CSVSYRSSGNEQFF,TGCAGCGTGTCCTATCGGAGCTCGGGGAATGAGCAGTTCTTC
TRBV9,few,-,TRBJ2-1,CASSISGNEQFF,TGTGCCAGCAGTATCAGCGGGAATGAGCAGTTCTTC
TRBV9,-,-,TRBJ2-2,CASSVGRLTGELFF,TGTGCCAGCAGCGTAGGTAGATTGACCGGGGAGCTGTTTTTT
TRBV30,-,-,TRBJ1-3,CAWSTPRDNHSGNTIYF,TGTGCCTGGAGTACCCCCCGGGACAACCACTCTGGAAACACCATATATTTT
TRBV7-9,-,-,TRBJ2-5,CASSPPLMRETQYF,TGTGCCAGCAGCCCTCCACTTATGCGGGAGACCCAGTACTTC
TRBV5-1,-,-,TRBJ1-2,CASSPEQPSGYGYTF,TGCGCCAGCAGCCCGGAACAGCCCTCTGGGTATGGCTACACCTTC
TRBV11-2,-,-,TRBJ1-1,CASSWLNTEAFF,TGTGCCAGCAGCTGGCTGAACACTGAAGCTTTCTTT
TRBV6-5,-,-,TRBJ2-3,CASSYSNSGTDTQYF,TGTGCCAGCAGTTACTCGAATAGTGGCACAGATACGCAGTATTTT
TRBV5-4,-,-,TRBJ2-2,CASSLASANTGELFF,TGTGCCAGCAGCTTGGCGTCGGCGAACACCGGGGAGCTGTTTTTT
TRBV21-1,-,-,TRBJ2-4,CASRKRGRYKNIQYF,TGTGCCAGCAGGAAGAGAGGGAGGTACAAAAACATTCAGTACTTC
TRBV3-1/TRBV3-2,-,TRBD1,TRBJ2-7,CASSHRGFPHEQYF,TGTGCCAGCAGCCACAGGGGGTTCCCCCACGAGCAGTACTTC
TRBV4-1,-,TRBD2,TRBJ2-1,CASSQGGTSGYNEQFF,TGCGCCAGCAGCCAAGGGGGGACTAGCGGCTACAATGAGCAGTTCTTC
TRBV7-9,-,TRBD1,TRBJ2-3,CASSDGQALYTDTQYF,TGTGCCAGCAGCGATGGACAGGCACTATACACAGATACGCAGTATTTT
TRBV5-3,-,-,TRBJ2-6,CAGQESSGANVLTF,TGTGCCGGGCAGGAAAGCTCTGGGGCCAACGTCCTGACTTTC
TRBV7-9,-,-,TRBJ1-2,CASRSVATF,TGTGCCTCTAGGAGCGTCGCCACCTTC
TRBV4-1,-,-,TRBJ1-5,CASSQDRVSNQPQHF,TGCGCCAGCAGCCAAGACAGGGTTAGCAATCAGCCCCAGCATTTT
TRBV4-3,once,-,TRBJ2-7,CASSQERNGVYEQYF,TGCGCCAGCAGCCAAGAGAGGAACGGAGTTTACGAGCAGTACTTC
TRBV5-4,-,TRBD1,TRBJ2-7,CASSAGTGGDYEQYF,TGTGCCAGCAGCGCCGGGACAGGGGGAGACTACGAGCAGTACTTC
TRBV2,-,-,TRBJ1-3,CASSVGQSYSGNTIYF,TGTGCCAGCAGTGTGGGACAAAGTTACTCTGGAAACACCATATATTTT
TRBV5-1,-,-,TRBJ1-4,CASSLRGYEKLFF,TGCGCCAGCAGCTTGAGAGGGTACGAAAAACTGTTTTTT
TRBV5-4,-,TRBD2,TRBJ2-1,CASSPLTSAPKFGEQFF,TGTGCCAGCAGCCCGCTGACTAGCGCGCCAAAGTTTGGTGAGCAGTTCTTC
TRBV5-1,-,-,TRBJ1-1,CASSPGTMMNTEAFF,TGCGCCAGCAGCCCAGGGACAATGATGAACACTGAAGCTTTCTTT
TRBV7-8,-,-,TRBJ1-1,CASSLLQTQPTLMNTEAFF,TGTGCCAGCAGCTTACTACAGACCCAGCCAACACTCATGAACACTGAAGCTTTCTTT
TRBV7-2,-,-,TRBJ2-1,CASSSYRSSYNEQFF,TGTGCCAGCAGCTCCTATCGAAGCTCCTACAATGAGCAGTTCTTC
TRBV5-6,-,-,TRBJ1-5,CASSLAQGQPQHF,TGTGCCAGCAGCTTGGCTCAGGGACAGCCCCAGCATTTT
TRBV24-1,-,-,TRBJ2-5,CATSDFQTQYF,TGTGCCACCAGTGACTTCCAGACCCAGTACTTC
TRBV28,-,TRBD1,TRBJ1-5,CASRETGAAGQPQHF,TGTGCCAGCAGAGAGACAGGGGCGGCCGGTCAGCCCCAGCATTTT
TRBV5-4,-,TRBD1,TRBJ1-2,CASSLGGGDGYTF,TGTGCCAGCAGCTTGGGAGGGGGCGATGGCTACACCTTC
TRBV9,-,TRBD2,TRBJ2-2,CASSARLAGESTGELFF,TGTGCCAGCAGCGCAAGACTAGCGGGAGAGTCAACCGGGGAGCTGTTTTTT
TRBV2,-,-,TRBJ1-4,CASSESYREENEKLFF,TGTGCCAGCAGTGAATCCTACAGGGAAGAAAATGAAAAACTGTTTTTT
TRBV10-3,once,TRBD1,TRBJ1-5,CALGTDNQPQHF,TGTGCCCTAGGGACAGACAATCAGCCCCAGCATTTT
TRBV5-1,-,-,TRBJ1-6,CASSLSAAARSPLHF,TGCGCCAGCAGCTTGAGTGCGGCCGCACGTTCACCCCTCCACTTT
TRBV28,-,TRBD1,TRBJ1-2,CASSLTGTGVYGYTF,TGTGCCAGCAGTTTGACCGGGACAGGGGTCTATGGCTACACCTTC
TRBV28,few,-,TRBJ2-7,CASSLGEYEQYF,TGTGCCAGCAGTTTGGGAGAATACGAGCAGTACTTC
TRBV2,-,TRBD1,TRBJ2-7,CASSSRDRGSYEQYF,TGTGCCAGCAGTTCCCGGGACAGGGGCTCCTACGAGCAGTACTTC
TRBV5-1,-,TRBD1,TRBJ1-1,CASSSTGFEAFF,TGCGCCAGCAGCTCGACAGGGTTTGAAGCTTTCTTT
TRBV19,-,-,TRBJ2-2,CASRISDITGELFF,TGTGCCAGTAGGATTAGCGATATCACCGGGGAGCTGTTTTTT
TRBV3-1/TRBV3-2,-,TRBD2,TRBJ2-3,CASSPLGLVTDTQYF,TGTGCCAGCAGCCCGCTGGGACTAGTTACAGATACGCAGTATTTT
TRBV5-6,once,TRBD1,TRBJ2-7,CASSLGTGAYEQYF,TGTGCCAGCAGCTTGGGGACAGGGGCTTACGAGCAGTACTTC
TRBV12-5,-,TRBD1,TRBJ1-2,CASGFGQGGYGYTF,TGTGCTAGTGGTTTCGGGCAGGGGGGCTATGGCTACACCTTC
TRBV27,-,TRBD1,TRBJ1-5,CASSRTGGNQPQHF,TGTGCCAGCAGTCGGACAGGAGGTAATCAGCCCCAGCATTTT
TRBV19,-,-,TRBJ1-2,CASSIAPIQGSGYTF,TGTGCCAGTAGTATAGCCCCAATACAGGGCTCTGGCTACACCTTC
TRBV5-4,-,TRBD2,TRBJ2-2,CASSLVSGRVGELFF,TGTGCCAGCAGCTTGGTTAGCGGGAGGGTCGGGGAGCTGTTTTTT
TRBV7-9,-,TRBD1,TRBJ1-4,CASSPGTGQGEKLFF,TGTGCCAGCAGCCCAGGGACAGGGCAGGGAGAAAAACTGTTTTTT
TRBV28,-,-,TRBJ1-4,CASSLLGGGPNEKLFF,TGTGCCAGCAGTTTACTCGGAGGAGGGCCTAATGAAAAACTGTTTTTT